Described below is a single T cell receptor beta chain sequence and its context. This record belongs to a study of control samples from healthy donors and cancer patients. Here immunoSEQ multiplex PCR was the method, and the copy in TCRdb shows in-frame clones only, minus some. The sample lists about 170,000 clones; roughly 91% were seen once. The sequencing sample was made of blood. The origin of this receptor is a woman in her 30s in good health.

The CDR3 spells CASSDSTGNTGELFF. As DNA, the CDR3 is TGTGCCAGCAGTGACTCGACGGGGAACACCGGGGAGCTGTTTTTT. The genes are TRBV6-4 and TRBJ2-2, with no clear D. Germline CDR1 MRHNA, CDR2 SNTAGT. This CDR3 has 15 residues. The V and J ends lost 0 bases and 1 base respectively, with 6 bases between them.